This TCR beta chain was sequenced for a study of tumor-infiltrating lymphocytes in primary liver carcinoma. Co-extraction of RNA and DNA was performed on about 20-32 mg of unsorted bulk tissue. Total RNA amounting to 500 ng was the source from which TCR beta cDNA was made with a constant-region primer. Slightly modified ARM-PCR with three nested multiplex PCR rounds yielded TCR beta libraries. TCRdb redid the calling of the multiplex PCR reads with MiXCR, one entry per CDR3 protein. The data show fewer than 110,000 distinct CDR3 sequences, around two thirds seen once. As to this clonotype: Relative to the germline gene, one junction end is altered; a read error may explain this.

This TCR came from a woman in her sixties or seventies with primary liver carcinoma and hepatitis B virus infection. The sequenced sample consisted of liver tumor tissue from sampling region 2. The sample's subset: tumor region T2, inferior pole.

CDR3 sequence reads: CASSLAGLDVELFF. The CDR3 nucleotides read TGTGCCAGCAGCTTAGCGGGATTGGACGTGGAGCTATTTTTT. The chain is built from TRBV11-1 and TRBJ2-2; D is ambiguous. The CDR3 runs 14 residues. Germline CDR1 and CDR2: SGHAT and FQDESV (reference sequence).